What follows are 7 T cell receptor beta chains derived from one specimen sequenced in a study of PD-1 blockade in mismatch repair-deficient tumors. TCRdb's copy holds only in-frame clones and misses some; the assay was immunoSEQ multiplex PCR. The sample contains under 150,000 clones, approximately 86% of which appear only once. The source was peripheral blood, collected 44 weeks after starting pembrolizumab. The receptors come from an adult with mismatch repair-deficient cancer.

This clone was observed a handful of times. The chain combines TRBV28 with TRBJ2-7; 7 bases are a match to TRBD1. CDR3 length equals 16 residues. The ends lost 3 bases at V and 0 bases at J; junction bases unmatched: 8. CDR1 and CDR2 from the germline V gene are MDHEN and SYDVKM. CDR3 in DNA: TGTGCCAGCAGTTTTGCGACAGGGATCTTCTCCTACGAGCAGTACTTC. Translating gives CASSFATGIFSYEQYF.

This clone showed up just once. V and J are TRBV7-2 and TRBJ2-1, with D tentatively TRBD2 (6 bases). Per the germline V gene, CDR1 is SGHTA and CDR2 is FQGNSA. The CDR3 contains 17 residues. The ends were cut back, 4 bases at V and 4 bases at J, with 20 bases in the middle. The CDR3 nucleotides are TGTGCCAGCAGCTCAATCCCGGGGGAGAGGTCTTACAATGAGCAGTTCTTC. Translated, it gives CASSSIPGERSYNEQFF.

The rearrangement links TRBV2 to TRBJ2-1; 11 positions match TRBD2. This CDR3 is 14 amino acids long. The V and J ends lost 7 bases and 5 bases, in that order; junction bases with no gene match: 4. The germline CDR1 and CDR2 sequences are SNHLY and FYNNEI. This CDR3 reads CASKGTSGNNEQFF. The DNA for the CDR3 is TGTGCCAGCAAGGGGACTAGCGGAAACAATGAGCAGTTCTTC.

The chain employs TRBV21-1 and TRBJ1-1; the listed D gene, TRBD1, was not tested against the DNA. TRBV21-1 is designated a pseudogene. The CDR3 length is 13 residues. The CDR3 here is CASRDRGLCEAFF. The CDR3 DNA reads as TGTGCCAGCAGGGACAGGGGCCTGTGCGAAGCTTTCTTT.

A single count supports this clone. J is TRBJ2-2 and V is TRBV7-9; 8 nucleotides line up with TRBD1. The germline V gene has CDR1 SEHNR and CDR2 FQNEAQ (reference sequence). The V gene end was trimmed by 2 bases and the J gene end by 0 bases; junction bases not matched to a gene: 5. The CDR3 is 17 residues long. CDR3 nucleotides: TGTGCCAGCAGCTTAACCCGGGACAGGACGAACACCGGGGAGCTGTTTTTT. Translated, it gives CASSLTRDRTNTGELFF.

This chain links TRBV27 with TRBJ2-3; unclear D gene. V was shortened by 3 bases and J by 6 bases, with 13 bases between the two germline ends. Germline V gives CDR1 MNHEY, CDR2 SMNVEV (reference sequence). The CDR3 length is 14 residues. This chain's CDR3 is CASSFPGPRDTQYF. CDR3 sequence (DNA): TGTGCCAGCAGTTTTCCCGGGCCCCGGGATACGCAGTATTTT.

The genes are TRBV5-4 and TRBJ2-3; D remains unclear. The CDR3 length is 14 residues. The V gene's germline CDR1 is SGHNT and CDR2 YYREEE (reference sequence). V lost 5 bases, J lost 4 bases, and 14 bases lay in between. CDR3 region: CASRDVGKADTQYF. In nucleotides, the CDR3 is TGTGCCAGCAGGGATGTAGGCAAGGCAGATACGCAGTATTTT. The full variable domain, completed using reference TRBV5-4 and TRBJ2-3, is ETGVTQSPTHLIKTRGQQVTLRCSSQSGHNTVSWYQQALGQGPQFIFQYYREEENGRGNFPPRFSGLQFPNYSSELNVNALELDDSALYLCASRDVGKADTQYFGPGTRLTVL.